The clone carrying this TCR beta chain has a handful of counts. What it binds is not known. This sample is drawn from a study of response to subunit inactivated influenza vaccine. Study-wide findings and caveats: Authors suggested seasonal influenza vaccinations each recruit few new T cells.

Germline CDR1 KGHSH, CDR2 LQKENI. The CDR3 length is 15 residues. Trimming shortened V by 3 bases and J by 0 bases, and 8 bases separated the two germline ends. TCRdb used MiXCR to reprocess the RT-PCR reads, holding one entry per CDR3 protein. The sample has more than 150,000 distinct CDR3 sequences, around 8.8% seen once. The rearrangement links TRBV18 to TRBJ1-4; D is ambiguous. The sequences come from non-naive T cells sorted from PBMCs, collected on the day of vaccination. This TCR derives from a man aged 45-65 years who received an inactivated influenza vaccine. DNA for the CDR3: TGTGCCAGCTCACCTTCACAAGCAACTAATGAAAAACTGTTTTTT. Its protein is CASSPSQATNEKLFF.